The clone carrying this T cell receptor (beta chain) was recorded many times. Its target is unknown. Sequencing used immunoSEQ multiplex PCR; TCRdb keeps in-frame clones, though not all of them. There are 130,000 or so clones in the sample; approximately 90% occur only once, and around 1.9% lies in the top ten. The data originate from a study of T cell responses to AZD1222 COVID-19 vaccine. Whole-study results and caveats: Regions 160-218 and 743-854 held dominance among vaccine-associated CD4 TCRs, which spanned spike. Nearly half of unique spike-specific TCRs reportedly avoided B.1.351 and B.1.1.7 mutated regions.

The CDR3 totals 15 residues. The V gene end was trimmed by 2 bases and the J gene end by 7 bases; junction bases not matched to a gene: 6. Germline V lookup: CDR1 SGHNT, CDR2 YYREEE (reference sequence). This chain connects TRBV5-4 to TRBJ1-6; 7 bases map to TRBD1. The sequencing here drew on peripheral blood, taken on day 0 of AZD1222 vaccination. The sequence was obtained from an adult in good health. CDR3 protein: CASSFQTGPNSPLHF. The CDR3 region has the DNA TGTGCCAGCAGCTTCCAGACAGGGCCCAATTCACCCCTCCACTTT.